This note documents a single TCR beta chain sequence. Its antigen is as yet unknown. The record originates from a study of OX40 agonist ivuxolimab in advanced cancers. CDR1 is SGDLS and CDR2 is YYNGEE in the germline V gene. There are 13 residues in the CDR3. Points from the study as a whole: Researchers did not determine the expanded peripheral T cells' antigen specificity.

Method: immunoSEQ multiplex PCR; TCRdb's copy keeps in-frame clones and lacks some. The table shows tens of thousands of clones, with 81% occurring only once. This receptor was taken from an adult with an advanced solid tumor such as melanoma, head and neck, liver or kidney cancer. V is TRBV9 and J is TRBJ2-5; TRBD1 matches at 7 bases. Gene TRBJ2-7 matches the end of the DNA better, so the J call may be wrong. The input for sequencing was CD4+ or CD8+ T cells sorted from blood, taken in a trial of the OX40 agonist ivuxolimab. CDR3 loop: CASSAGQNYEQYF. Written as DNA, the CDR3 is TGTGCCAGCAGCGCGGGACAGAACTACGAGCAGTACTTC.